A selection of T cell receptor beta chains follows, all from one sample in a study of shared clonotypes between healthy human individuals. The assay was immunoSEQ multiplex PCR, and TCRdb's table has in-frame clones only and misses some. The table records about 1.5 million clones, about 98% of them present only once. Sequences were obtained from naive CD4+ T cells sorted from blood. All receptors derive from a man aged 25 to 40 in good health. CDR3s include the opening cysteine and the closing phenylalanine or tryptophan. The order of the fields is J gene, V gene, D gene, CDR3 protein. D genes are given only for firm matches.

j_gene: TRBJ2-7
v_gene: TRBV5-4
d_gene: NA
CDR3aa: CASSLDGGGLDEQYF

j_gene: TRBJ2-7
v_gene: TRBV11-2
d_gene: NA
CDR3aa: CASSLDPLFEQYF

j_gene: TRBJ2-7
v_gene: TRBV6-1
d_gene: NA
CDR3aa: CASLRADGPYEQYF

j_gene: TRBJ1-4
v_gene: TRBV5-8
d_gene: NA
CDR3aa: CASSAGVGAGEKLFF

j_gene: TRBJ2-7
v_gene: TRBV10-3
d_gene: TRBD2
CDR3aa: CAISGAQSGIYEQYF

j_gene: TRBJ1-2
v_gene: TRBV28
d_gene: NA
CDR3aa: CASRYRGGGYTF

j_gene: TRBJ2-7
v_gene: TRBV7-6
d_gene: TRBD1
CDR3aa: CASSLGARGTGTEQYF

j_gene: TRBJ2-7
v_gene: TRBV28
d_gene: NA
CDR3aa: CASSLRYAGYEQYF

j_gene: TRBJ2-5
v_gene: TRBV28
d_gene: NA
CDR3aa: CASSLLGGDQETQYF

j_gene: TRBJ1-5
v_gene: TRBV11-2
d_gene: NA
CDR3aa: CASSLGDSYQPQHF

j_gene: TRBJ2-1
v_gene: TRBV18
d_gene: TRBD1
CDR3aa: CASSPTGQGIHEQFF

j_gene: TRBJ1-3
v_gene: TRBV29-1
d_gene: NA
CDR3aa: CSACRGAGNTIYF

j_gene: TRBJ2-7
v_gene: TRBV4-3
d_gene: TRBD2
CDR3aa: CASSHNLGLAGSYEQYF

j_gene: TRBJ1-2
v_gene: TRBV19
d_gene: NA
CDR3aa: CASSMADRFISGYTF

j_gene: TRBJ2-3
v_gene: TRBV18
d_gene: NA
CDR3aa: CASSPKRDRITQYF

j_gene: TRBJ2-1
v_gene: TRBV20-1
d_gene: NA
CDR3aa: CSAIGGQQQFF